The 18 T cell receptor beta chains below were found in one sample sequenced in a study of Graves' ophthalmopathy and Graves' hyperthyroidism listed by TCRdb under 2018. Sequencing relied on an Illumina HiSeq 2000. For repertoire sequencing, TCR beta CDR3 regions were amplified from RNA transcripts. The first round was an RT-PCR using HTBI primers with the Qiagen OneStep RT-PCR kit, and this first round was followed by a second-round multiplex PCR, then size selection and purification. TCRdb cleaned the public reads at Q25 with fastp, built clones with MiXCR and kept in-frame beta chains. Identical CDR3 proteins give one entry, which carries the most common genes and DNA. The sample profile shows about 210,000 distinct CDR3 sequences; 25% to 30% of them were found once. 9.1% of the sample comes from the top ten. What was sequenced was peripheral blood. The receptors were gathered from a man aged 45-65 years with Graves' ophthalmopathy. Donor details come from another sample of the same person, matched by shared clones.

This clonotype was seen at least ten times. CDR3 sequence (DNA): TGTGCCAGCAGTATCAGGGGCGAGGGCACTGAAGCTTTCTTT. Translating gives CASSIRGEGTEAFF. The chain couples TRBV6-2 or TRBV6-3 to TRBJ1-1, with a possible D match to TRBD1 (6 bases). CDR1 is MNHEY and CDR2 is SVGEGT in the germline V gene. V gave up 5 bases and J gave up 4 bases, with 14 bases separating them. This CDR3 spans 14 amino acids.

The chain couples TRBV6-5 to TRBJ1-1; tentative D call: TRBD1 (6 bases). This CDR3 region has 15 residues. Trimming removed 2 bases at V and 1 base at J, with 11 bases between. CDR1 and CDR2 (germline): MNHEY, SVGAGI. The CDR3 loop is CASSYPGQPNTEAFF. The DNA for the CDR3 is TGTGCCAGCAGTTACCCGGGACAACCGAACACTGAAGCTTTCTTT.

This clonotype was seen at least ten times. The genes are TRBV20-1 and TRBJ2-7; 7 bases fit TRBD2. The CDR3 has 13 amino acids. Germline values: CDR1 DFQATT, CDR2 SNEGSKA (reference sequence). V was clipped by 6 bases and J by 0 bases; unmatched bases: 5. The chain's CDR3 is CSAARGSSYEQYF. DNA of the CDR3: TGCAGTGCGGCGCGGGGGAGCTCCTACGAGCAGTACTTC.

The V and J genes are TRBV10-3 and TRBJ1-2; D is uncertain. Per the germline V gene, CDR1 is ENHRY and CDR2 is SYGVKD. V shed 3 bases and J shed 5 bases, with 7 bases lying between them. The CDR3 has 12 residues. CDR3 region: CAISERHYGYTF. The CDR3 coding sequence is TGTGCCATCAGTGAAAGACATTATGGCTACACCTTC.

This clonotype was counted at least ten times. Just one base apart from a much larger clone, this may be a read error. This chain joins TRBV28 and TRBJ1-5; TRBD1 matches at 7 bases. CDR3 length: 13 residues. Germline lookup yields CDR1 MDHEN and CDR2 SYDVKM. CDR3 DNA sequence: TGTGCCAGCAGTTACACAGGGGATCAGTCCCAGCATTTT. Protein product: CASSYTGDQSQHF.

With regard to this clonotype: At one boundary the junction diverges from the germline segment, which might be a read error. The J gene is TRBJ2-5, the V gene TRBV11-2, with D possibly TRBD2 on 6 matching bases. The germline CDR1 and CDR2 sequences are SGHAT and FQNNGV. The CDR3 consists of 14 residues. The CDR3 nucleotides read TGTGCCAGCAGTTTAGTACTAGCAGGGGAGACCCAGTACTTC. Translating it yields CASSLVLAGETQYF.

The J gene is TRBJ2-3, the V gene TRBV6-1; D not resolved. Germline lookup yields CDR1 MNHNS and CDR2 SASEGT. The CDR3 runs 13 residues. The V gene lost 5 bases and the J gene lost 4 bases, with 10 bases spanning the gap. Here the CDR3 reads CASSPISSDTQYF. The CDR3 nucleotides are TGTGCCAGCAGTCCTATCTCATCAGATACGCAGTATTTT.

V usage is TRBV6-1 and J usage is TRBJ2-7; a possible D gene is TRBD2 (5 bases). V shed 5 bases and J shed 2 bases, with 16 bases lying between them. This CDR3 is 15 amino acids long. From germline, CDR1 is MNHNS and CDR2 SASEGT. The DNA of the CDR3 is TGTGCCAGCAGTCAACGGAGGCTAGACCCCTACGAGCAGTACTTC. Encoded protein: CASSQRRLDPYEQYF.

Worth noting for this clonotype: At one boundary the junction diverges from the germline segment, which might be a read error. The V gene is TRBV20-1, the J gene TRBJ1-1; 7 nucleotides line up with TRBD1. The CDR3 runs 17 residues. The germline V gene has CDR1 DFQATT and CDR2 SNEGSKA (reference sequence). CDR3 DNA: TGCAGTGCTAGACTTCGGTCATTCACAGGGGAGAACACGGAAGCTTTCTTT. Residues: CSARLRSFTGENTEAFF.

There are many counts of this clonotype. As DNA, the CDR3 is TGTGCCAGCAGCTTAGAGTCACAGATCTATGGCTACACCTTC. Its translation: CASSLESQIYGYTF. The chain is built from TRBV7-2 and TRBJ1-2, with unresolved D. The CDR3 runs 14 residues. Trimming removed 1 base from V and 4 bases from J, with 10 bases in between. CDR1 and CDR2 from the germline V gene are SGHTA and FQGNSA.

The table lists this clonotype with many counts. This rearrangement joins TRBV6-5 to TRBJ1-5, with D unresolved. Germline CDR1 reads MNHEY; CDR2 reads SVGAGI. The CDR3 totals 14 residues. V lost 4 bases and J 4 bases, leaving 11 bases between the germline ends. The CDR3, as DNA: TGTGCCAGCAGTTTCTCGGACGAGAATCAGCCCCAGCATTTT. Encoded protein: CASSFSDENQPQHF.

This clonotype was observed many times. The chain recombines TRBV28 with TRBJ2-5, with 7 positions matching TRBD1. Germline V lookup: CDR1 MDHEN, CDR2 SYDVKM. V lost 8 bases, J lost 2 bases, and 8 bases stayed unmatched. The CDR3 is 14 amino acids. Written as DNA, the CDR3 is TGTGCCAGCTCCCAAGACAGGGAACAAGAGACCCAGTACTTC. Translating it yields CASSQDREQETQYF.

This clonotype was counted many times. The CDR3 bases are TGCAGTGCTAGAGATAGGAGAGGCAATCAGCCCCAGCATTTT. It specifies CSARDRRGNQPQHF. The V and J genes are TRBV20-1 and TRBJ1-5; D gene uncertain. V dropped 0 bases and J dropped 2 bases, with 8 bases sitting between them. In germline, CDR1 is DFQATT, CDR2 SNEGSKA (reference sequence). This CDR3 region has 14 residues.

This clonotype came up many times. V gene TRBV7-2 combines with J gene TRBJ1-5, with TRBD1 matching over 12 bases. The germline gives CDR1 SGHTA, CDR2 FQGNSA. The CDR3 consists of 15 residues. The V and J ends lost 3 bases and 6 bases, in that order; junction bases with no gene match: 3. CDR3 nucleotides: TGTGCCAGCAGCTTGGGACAGGGGGCCGGTCAGCCCCAGCATTTT. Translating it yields CASSLGQGAGQPQHF.

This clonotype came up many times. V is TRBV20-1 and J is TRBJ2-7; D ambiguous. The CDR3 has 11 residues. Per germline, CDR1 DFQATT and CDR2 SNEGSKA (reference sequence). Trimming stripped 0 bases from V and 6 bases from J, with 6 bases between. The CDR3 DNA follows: TGCAGTGCTAGAGATTTTCCCGAGCAGTACTTC. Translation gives CSARDFPEQYF.

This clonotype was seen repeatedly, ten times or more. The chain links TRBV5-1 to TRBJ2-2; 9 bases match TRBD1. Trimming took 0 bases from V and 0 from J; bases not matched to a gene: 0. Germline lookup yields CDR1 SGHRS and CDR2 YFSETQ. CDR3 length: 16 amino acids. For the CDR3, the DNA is TGCGCCAGCAGCTTGGGGACAGGGGCGAACACCGGGGAGCTGTTTTTT. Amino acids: CASSLGTGANTGELFF.

Written as DNA, the CDR3 is TGTGCCAGCAACCGGCCTTTGAACACTGAAGCTTTCTTT. Translated: CASNRPLNTEAFF. The chain carries TRBV6-2 or TRBV6-3 and TRBJ1-1, with D unresolved. In germline, CDR1 is MNHEY, CDR2 SVGEGT. CDR3 length: 13 amino acids. The V and J ends lost 7 bases and 0 bases respectively, with 9 bases between them.

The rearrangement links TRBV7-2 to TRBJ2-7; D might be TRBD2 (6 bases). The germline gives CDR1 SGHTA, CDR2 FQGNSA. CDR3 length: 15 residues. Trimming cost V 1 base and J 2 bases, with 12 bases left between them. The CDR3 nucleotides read TGTGCCAGCAGCTTAGGACGGGGGAATCCCTACGAGCAGTACTTC. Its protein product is CASSLGRGNPYEQYF.